This T cell receptor beta chain is from a study of post-analysis software for immune sequencing data. Study results and limitations: Elevated frequency relative to controls characterized four or five TRBV segments in patients, TRBV5-6, TRBV5-1 and TRBV20-1 among them.

The CDR3 extends over 16 amino acids. Germline CDR1 and CDR2: SGHKS and YYEKEE (reference sequence). Libraries were made from TCR beta cDNA, and they carried unique molecular identifiers. TCRdb passed the PCR reads through MiXCR, listing each CDR3 protein once. This sample carries fewer than 850,000 distinct CDR3 sequences, around 27% of them seen once, and the ten largest clones take approximately 0.55%. To note about this clonotype: Its antigen is still unknown.

This clonotype was sampled from a girl aged 10-17 years with multiple sclerosis. The chain has TRBV5-5 and TRBJ2-7; 12 bases line up with TRBD2. The J call could be wrong; TRBJ2-5 is a better fit for the DNA end. The specimen sequenced was blood. CDR3 loop: CASSIRLAGERETQYF. The CDR3 nucleotides read TGTGCCAGCAGCATCCGACTAGCGGGAGAAAGGGAGACCCAGTACTTC.